Below, one T cell receptor (beta chain) is given with its context. Its binding antigen is unknown. No much larger clone is present one base from it, and per-base qualities are unavailable. The entry originates in a study of vaccination and CD4 T cells after COVID-19 (dated by TCRdb to 2022 to 2024). Regarding the complete study: SARS-CoV-2 positivity had been established in the convalescent patients by nasal swab PCR, and mild disease was recorded in about 9 of these patients and severe disease in one. Culture stimuli were overlapping spike peptide pools from SARS-CoV-2 and from the common cold coronaviruses HCoV-NL63, HCoV-OC43 and HCoV-229E. In the convalescent cohort there were six males and four females, among whom were two Hispanic individuals, seven Caucasians, two Asians and one multiracial person. Post-COVID blood samples from convalescent patients were collected a median of approximately 93 days after diagnosis, with a range of 35 to 161 days. Participants got two doses of the Pfizer-BioNTech BNT162b2 vaccine (n=8) or two doses of the Moderna mRNA-1273 vaccine (n=2). As controls, cultures received a CEFX viral epitope pool (the positive control), an HIV-1 Nef peptide pool (the negative control), or no peptide at all. The spike-specific CD4+ TCR repertoire was compared before and after mRNA vaccination in ten to eleven COVID-19 convalescent patients and a few infection-naive healthy vaccine recipients. The time from the second vaccine dose to post-vaccine blood sampling had a median of around 72 days and ranged from roughly 13 to 241 days. Paper-wide results and their limitations: Among convalescent patients, a median about 86% of the SARS-CoV-2-reactive clones seen after vaccination appeared only after vaccination, which suggests priming specific to the vaccine. Of the vaccine-specific clones in convalescent patients, 304 of 307, or nearly all, reacted only to SARS-CoV-2 spike and did not cross-react with common cold coronaviruses. The number of convalescent patients in the study was relatively small, and the study did not examine early timepoints following natural infection. The median number of SARS-CoV-2-reactive clonotypes rose from approximately 20 after infection to around 40 after vaccination, but the change was not significant.

The sample's treatment or condition label is to be understood as: approximately 9-day PBMC culture with coronavirus spike peptide pools or control peptides (ViraFEST assay). The ViraFEST assay, used in the study, expanded antigen-specific T cells with peptide pools and then identified the expanded clonotypes through TCR sequencing. The convalescent patients' positive SARS-CoV-2 PCR tests fell between March and December 2020, which was before the Alpha, Beta and Delta variants emerged in the United States. More than 1.5 million PBMCs per well were cultured in IMDM with approximately 5.5% human AB serum and approximately 10 IU/ml IL-2, plus 10 ug/ml peptide pools. Half of the culture medium was replaced with fresh IL-2-containing medium on days 3 and 7. After 10 days of culture, CD4+ T cells were isolated by negative selection with the EasySep CD4+ T cell isolation kit. Ficoll-Paque Plus gradient centrifugation was used to isolate PBMCs from whole blood, and the isolated PBMCs were then either used fresh or cryopreserved at -140C. Each culture condition was generally run in triplicate wells.

Library construction relied on PCR. TCR sequencing of DNA from cultured CD4+ T cells used the Oncomine TCR Beta short-read assay at the Johns Hopkins FTIC core. The QIAamp micro DNA kit was used to extract genomic DNA from the cultured CD4+ T cells. Oncomine TCR Beta libraries from cultured CD4+ T cells were pooled with unique dual indexes and sequenced on an Illumina iSeq 100. The authors processed their data as follows. Non-productive sequences were removed, and CDR3s not starting with C, not ending with F or W, or shorter than 7 amino acids were discarded. Antigen-specific clonotypes were identified with the MANAFEST web application by comparing peptide-stimulated wells with reference and other culture wells. For a clone to be called positive, the clone needed an FDR below 0.05, an odds ratio above 5, and a productive frequency above 0.1% in at least two of three replicate wells. A clonotype counted as cross-reactive if it showed significant expansion both in the SARS-CoV-2 spike wells and in at least one common cold coronavirus spike condition. CDR3 homology was assessed with Levenshtein distances (stringdist) and unrooted phylogenetic trees (ape) in R version 3.6.1. The public reads were reprocessed in TCRdb via fastp at Q25 and MiXCR, keeping in-frame beta chains. Every CDR3 protein is listed once, alongside the most common genes and DNA of its rows. TCRdb's processing, not the authors' own work, is the source of the V and J calls. For this sample there are roughly 8,900 distinct CDR3 sequences; roughly 35% appear just once. In total, the top ten clones hold about 31% of the sample.

The germline V gene supplies CDR1 SGHVS and CDR2 FQNEAQ. V is pared back by 1 base and J by 9 bases, with 16 bases lying between the germline termini. The CDR3 contains 15 residues, cysteine and phenylalanine counted. The entry retains the CDR3 DNA only, 45 bases that are in frame from base 1. The chain joins TRBV7-8 to TRBJ1-5; the D gene cannot be named for sure. The sample comprised cultured CD4+ T cells from blood. The receptor's source is a human donor with COVID-19. The CDR3 region: CASSLETQGSGPQHF. The base sequence is TGTGCCAGCAGCTTAGAAACGCAAGGCTCGGGGCCCCAGCATTTT.